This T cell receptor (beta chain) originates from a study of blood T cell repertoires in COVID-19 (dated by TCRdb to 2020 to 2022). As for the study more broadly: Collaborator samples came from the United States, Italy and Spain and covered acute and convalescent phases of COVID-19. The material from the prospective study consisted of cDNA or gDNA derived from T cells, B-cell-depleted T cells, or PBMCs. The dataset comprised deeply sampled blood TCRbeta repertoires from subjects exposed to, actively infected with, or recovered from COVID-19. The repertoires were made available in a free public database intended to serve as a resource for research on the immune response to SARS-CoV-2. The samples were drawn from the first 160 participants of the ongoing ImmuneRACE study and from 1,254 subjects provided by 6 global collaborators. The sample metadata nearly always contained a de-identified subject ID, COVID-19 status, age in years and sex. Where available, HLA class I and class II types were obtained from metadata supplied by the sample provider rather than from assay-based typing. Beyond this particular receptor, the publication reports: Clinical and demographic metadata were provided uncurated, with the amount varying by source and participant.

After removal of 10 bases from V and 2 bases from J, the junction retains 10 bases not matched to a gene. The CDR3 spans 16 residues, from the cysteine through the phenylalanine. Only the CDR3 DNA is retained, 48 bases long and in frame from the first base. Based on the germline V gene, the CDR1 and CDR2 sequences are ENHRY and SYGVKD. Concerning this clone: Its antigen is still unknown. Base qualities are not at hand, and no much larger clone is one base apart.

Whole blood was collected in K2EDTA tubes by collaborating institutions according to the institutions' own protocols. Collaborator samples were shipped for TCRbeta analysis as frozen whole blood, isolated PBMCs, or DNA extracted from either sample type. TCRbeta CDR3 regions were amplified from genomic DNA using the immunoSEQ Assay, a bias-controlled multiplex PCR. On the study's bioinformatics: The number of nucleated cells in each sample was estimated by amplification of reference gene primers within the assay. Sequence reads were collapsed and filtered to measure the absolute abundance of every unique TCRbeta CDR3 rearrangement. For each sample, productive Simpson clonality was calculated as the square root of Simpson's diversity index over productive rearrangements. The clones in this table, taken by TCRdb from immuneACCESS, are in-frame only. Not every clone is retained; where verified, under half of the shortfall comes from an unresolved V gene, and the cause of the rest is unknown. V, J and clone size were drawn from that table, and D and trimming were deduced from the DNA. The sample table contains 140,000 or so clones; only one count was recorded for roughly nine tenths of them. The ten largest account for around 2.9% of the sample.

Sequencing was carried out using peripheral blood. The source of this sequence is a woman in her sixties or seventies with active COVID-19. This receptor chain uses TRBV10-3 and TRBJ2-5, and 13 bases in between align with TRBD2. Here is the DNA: TGTGCCACTGGGACCGGGACTAGCGGGAATCAAGAGACCCAGTACTTC. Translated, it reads CATGTGTSGNQETQYF.